This T cell receptor (beta chain) stems from a study of blood T cell repertoires in COVID-19. Study at large: There were acute and convalescent COVID-19 samples, and they came from the United States, Italy and Spain. T cells, B-cell-depleted T cells, or PBMCs provided the cDNA or gDNA that served as material.

As processed by the authors: From reference gene primer amplification, estimates of nucleated cell counts were derived. Libraries were prepared by immunoSEQ multiplex PCR; TCRdb keeps only in-frame clonotypes and omits some of them. V, J and clone size derive from that table, while D and trimming were established from the DNA sequence. The top ten hold less than 15% of the sample, which has 210,000 or so clones, roughly 82% seen once. J gave up 4 bases and V 5 bases, and 14 bases lay outside the gene matches. This CDR3 is 17 amino acids long. The germline gives CDR1 SGHAT, CDR2 FQNNGV. Sample: peripheral blood. The source of this sequence is a woman aged 35 to 49 with acute or convalescent COVID-19. This chain uses TRBV11-2 with TRBJ2-1, with 7 bases matching TRBD2. This CDR3 is CASSLRRRGGRYNEQFF. CDR3 DNA: TGTGCCAGCAGCCTTAGAAGACGGGGCGGGAGATACAATGAGCAGTTCTTC. The entire variable domain, with the rest obtained from reference TRBV11-2 and TRBJ2-1, is as follows: EAGVAQSPRYKIIEKRQSVAFWCNPISGHATLYWYQQILGQGPKLLIQFQNNGVVDDSQLPKDRFSAERLKGVDSTLKIQPAKLEDSAVYLCASSLRRRGGRYNEQFFGPGTRLTVL.